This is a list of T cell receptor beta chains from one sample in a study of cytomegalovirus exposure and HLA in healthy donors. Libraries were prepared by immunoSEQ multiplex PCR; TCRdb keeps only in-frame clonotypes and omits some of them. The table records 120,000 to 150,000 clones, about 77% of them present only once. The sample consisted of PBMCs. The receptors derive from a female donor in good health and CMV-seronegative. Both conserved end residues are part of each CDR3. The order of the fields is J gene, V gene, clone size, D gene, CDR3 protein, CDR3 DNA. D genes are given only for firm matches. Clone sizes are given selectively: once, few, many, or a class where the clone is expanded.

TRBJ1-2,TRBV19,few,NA,CASSIGGSTTNYGYTF,TGTGCCAGTAGTATAGGTGGGAGTACCACTAACTATGGCTACACCTTC
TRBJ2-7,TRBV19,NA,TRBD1,CASSIAGQGNYEQYF,TGTGCCAGTAGTATTGCGGGACAGGGAAACTACGAGCAGTACTTC
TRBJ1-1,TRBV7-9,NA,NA,CASSLEREGNTEAFF,TGTGCCAGCAGCTTAGAACGTGAGGGGAACACTGAAGCTTTCTTT
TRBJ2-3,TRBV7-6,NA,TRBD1,CASSRGQVSTDTQYF,TGTGCCAGCAGCCGGGGACAGGTTAGCACAGATACGCAGTATTTT
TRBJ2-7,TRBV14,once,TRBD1,CASSPRPGQGAREQYF,TGTGCCAGCAGCCCCCGACCGGGACAGGGGGCAAGGGAGCAGTACTTC
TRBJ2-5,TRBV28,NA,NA,CASSPGLPLETQYF,TGTGCCAGCAGCCCTGGACTACCCCTTGAGACCCAGTACTTC
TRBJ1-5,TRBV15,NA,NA,CATSRDREAYQPQHF,TGTGCCACCAGCAGAGACAGGGAAGCGTATCAGCCCCAGCATTTT
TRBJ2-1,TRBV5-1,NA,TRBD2,CASSLENASGGDEQFF,TGCGCCAGCAGCTTGGAGAACGCTAGCGGGGGGGATGAGCAGTTCTTC
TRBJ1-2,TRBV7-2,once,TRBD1,CASSGQGANGYTF,TGTGCCAGCAGCGGACAGGGGGCGAATGGCTACACCTTC
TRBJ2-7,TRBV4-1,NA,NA,CASSQGRDIIYEQYF,TGCGCCAGCAGCCAAGGTCGGGACATAATTTACGAGCAGTACTTC
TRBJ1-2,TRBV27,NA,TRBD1,CASSLTGTGVGYTF,TGTGCCAGCAGTTTAACGGGGACAGGGGTTGGCTACACCTTC
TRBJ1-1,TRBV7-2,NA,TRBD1,CASSLYPQGVTEAFF,TGTGCCAGCAGCTTATATCCTCAGGGGGTCACTGAAGCTTTCTTT
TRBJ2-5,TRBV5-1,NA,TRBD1,CASSWPGQGSEQYF,TGCGCCAGCAGCTGGCCGGGACAGGGTAGTGAGCAGTACTTC
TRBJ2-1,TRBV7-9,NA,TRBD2,CASSFYLGASGDNEQFF,TGTGCCAGCAGCTTTTACCTTGGGGCTAGCGGGGACAATGAGCAGTTCTTC
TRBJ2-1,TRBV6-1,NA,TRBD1,CASSEPGQGNEQFF,TGTGCCAGCAGTGAACCCGGACAGGGCAATGAGCAGTTCTTC
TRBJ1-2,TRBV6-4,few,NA,CASSPAAAANYGYTF,TGTGCCAGCAGCCCCGCGGCGGCGGCTAACTATGGCTACACCTTC
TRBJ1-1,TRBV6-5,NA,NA,CASSAQLNTEAFF,TGTGCCAGCAGTGCTCAGTTGAACACTGAAGCTTTCTTT
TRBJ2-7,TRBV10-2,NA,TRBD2,CASSETGTSGLGQYF,TGCGCCAGCAGTGAGACCGGGACTAGCGGGCTCGGGCAGTACTTC
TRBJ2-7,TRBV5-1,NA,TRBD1,CASSFSGTGGGEQYF,TGCGCCAGCAGCTTCAGCGGGACAGGGGGAGGCGAGCAGTACTTC
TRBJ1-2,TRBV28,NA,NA,CASSSIGNGYTF,TGTGCCAGCAGTAGTATCGGGAATGGCTACACCTTC
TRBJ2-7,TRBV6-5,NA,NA,CASSYGEAYEQYF,TGTGCCAGCAGTTACGGCGAGGCCTACGAGCAGTACTTC
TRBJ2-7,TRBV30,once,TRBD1,CAWRQGAYEQYF,TGTGCCTGGAGACAGGGGGCCTACGAGCAGTACTTC
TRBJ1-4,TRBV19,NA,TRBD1,CASSPRQGGAEKLFF,TGTGCCAGTAGTCCTCGACAGGGGGGGGCGGAAAAACTGTTTTTT
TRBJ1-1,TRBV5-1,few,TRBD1,CASSYRGLGTEAFF,TGCGCCAGCAGCTACAGGGGTTTGGGCACTGAAGCTTTCTTT
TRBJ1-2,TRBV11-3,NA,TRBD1,CASSSHRDRLLGYTF,TGTGCCAGCAGCTCCCACCGGGACAGGCTTTTGGGCTACACCTTC
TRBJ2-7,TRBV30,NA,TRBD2,CAWGRGLTSSYEQYF,TGTGCCTGGGGGAGGGGACTGACCTCTTCCTACGAGCAGTACTTC
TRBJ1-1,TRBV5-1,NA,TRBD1,CASSLRDRGNTEAFF,TGCGCCAGCAGCCTACGGGACAGGGGGAACACTGAAGCTTTCTTT
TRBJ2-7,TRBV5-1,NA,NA,CASSLGLASEQYF,TGCGCCAGCAGCTTGGGGCTAGCGAGTGAGCAGTACTTC
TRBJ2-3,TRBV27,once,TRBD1,CASSPQGEYMRDTQYF,TGTGCCAGCAGTCCGCAGGGGGAGTACATGAGGGATACGCAGTATTTT
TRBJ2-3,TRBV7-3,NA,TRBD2,CACHWGRKAGTTDTQYF,TGTGCCTGCCATTGGGGACGGAAAGCGGGAACCACAGATACGCAGTATTTT
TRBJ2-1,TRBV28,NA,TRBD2,CASSRTSGSNEQFF,TGTGCCAGCAGTCGGACTAGCGGGAGCAATGAGCAGTTCTTC
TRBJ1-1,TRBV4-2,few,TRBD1,CASSQGQGDTEAFF,TGTGCCAGCAGCCAGGGACAGGGCGATACTGAAGCTTTCTTT
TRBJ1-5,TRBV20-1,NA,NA,CSVGPNQPQHF,TGCAGTGTGGGCCCCAATCAGCCCCAGCATTTT
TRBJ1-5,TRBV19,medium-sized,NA,CASRAGNQPQHF,TGTGCCAGTAGGGCAGGGAATCAGCCCCAGCATTTT
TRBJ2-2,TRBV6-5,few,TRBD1,CASSYWTGGSGELFF,TGTGCCAGCAGTTATTGGACAGGAGGATCCGGGGAGCTGTTTTTT
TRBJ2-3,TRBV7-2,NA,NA,CASSSSSTDTQYF,TGTGCCAGCAGCTCTTCTAGCACAGATACGCAGTATTTT
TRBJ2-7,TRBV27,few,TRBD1,CASSLREGTGGRYEQYF,TGTGCCAGCAGTCTACGGGAAGGGACAGGGGGCAGGTACGAGCAGTACTTC
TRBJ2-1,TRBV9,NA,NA,CASSVGWGPYEQFF,TGTGCCAGCAGCGTAGGGTGGGGGCCATATGAGCAGTTCTTC
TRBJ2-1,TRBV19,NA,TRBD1,CASSTQGAGNEQFF,TGTGCCAGTAGTACGCAGGGGGCTGGGAATGAGCAGTTCTTC
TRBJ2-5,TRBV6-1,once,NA,CASILGGPQETQYF,TGTGCCAGCATCCTGGGGGGGCCCCAAGAGACCCAGTACTTC
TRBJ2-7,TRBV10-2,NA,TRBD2,CASSLTREAYEQYF,TGCGCCAGCAGCCTGACGCGGGAGGCCTACGAGCAGTACTTC
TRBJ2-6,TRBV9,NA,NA,CASRYPVGHDNSGANVLTF,TGTGCCAGCAGATATCCTGTGGGACACGATAACTCTGGGGCCAACGTCCTGACTTTC
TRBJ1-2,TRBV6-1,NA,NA,CASTPGRRAYGYTF,TGTGCCAGCACACCAGGACGGCGGGCCTATGGCTACACCTTC
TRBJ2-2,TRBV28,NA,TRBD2,CASSLSSGRATGELFF,TGTGCCAGCAGTTTATCTAGCGGGAGGGCTACCGGGGAGCTGTTTTTT
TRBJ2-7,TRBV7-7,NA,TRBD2,CASSLAAGADYEQYF,TGTGCTAGCAGCTTAGCGGCGGGAGCAGACTACGAGCAGTACTTC
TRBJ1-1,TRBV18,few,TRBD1,CASSPDRGHTEAFF,TGTGCCAGCTCACCGGACAGGGGGCACACTGAAGCTTTCTTT
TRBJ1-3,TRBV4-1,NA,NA,CASSRERDNSGNTIYF,TGCGCTAGCAGCCGCGAGCGGGACAACTCTGGAAACACCATATATTTT
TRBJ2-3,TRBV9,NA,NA,CASSATGRKYF,TGTGCCAGCAGCGCGACAGGAAGAAAGTATTTT
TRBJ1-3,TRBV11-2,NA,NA,CASSLQLLPGNTIYF,TGTGCCAGCAGCCTACAGTTACTGCCAGGAAACACCATATATTTT
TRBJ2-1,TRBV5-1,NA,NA,CASSFPGQPEQFF,TGCGCCAGCAGCTTTCCAGGACAGCCCGAGCAGTTCTTC
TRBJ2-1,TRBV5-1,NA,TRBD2,CASSPGLAALDEQFF,TGCGCCAGCAGCCCGGGACTAGCGGCCTTGGATGAGCAGTTCTTC
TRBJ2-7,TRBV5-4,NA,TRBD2,CASSWASGGLLRGPYEQYF,TGTGCCAGCAGCTGGGCTAGCGGGGGCTTGCTAAGGGGACCCTACGAGCAGTACTTC
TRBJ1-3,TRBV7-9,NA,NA,CSVGSGNTIYF,TGTTCCGTCGGCTCTGGAAACACCATATATTTT
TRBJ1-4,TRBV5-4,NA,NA,CASSLGQLPRELFF,TGTGCCAGCAGCCTCGGACAGCTCCCGCGTGAACTGTTTTTT
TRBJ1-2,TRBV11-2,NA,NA,CASSPYSTGYGYTF,TGTGCCAGCAGCCCCTACTCGACGGGATATGGCTACACCTTC
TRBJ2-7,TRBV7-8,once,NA,CASSLLATGTLYEQYF,TGTGCCAGCAGCTTATTAGCAACAGGAACTCTCTACGAGCAGTACTTC
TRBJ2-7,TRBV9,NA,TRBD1,CASSEGQGGYEQYF,TGTGCCAGCAGCGAGGGACAGGGGGGCTACGAGCAGTACTTC
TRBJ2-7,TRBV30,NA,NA,CAWTHAFSYEQYF,TGTGCCTGGACTCACGCGTTCTCCTACGAGCAGTACTTC
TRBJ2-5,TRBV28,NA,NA,CASSTLTEQETQYF,TGTGCCAGCAGTACTTTGACAGAACAAGAGACCCAGTACTTC